These 21 T cell receptor beta chains were all obtained from the same sample, sequenced in a study of control samples from healthy donors and cancer patients. Method: immunoSEQ multiplex PCR; TCRdb's copy keeps in-frame clones and lacks some. The sample has roughly 120,000 clones; approximately 89% are singletons. The specimen sequenced was blood. Receptor source: a man in his forties or fifties in good health.

The CDR3 sequence: CASSEGTGNGQPQHF. CDR3 bases: TGCGCCAGCAGTGAGGGGACAGGGAATGGTCAGCCCCAGCATTTT. This chain joins TRBV10-1 and TRBJ1-5; 9 nucleotides align to TRBD1. The junction had 5 bases not matched to a gene; V was cut back by 2 bases and J by 6 bases. This CDR3 has 15 amino acids. The germline gives CDR1 WNHNN, CDR2 SYGVQD (reference sequence).

The gene calls are TRBV28 and TRBJ1-1, with no clear D. V lost 7 bases to trimming and J lost 6 bases, with 21 bases between them. CDR1 and CDR2 from the germline V gene are MDHEN and SYDVKM. The CDR3 is 15 residues long. The CDR3 is CASTEQFLVKAEAFF. The CDR3 DNA sequence: TGTGCCAGCACCGAACAGTTCTTGGTAAAAGCTGAAGCTTTCTTT.

The chain couples TRBV25-1 to TRBJ2-1; 7 bases match TRBD1. The CDR3 extends over 14 amino acids. Trimming at V came to 1 base and at J to 10 bases, leaving 7 bases not matched to a gene. Germline V CDR1 and CDR2: MGHDK, SYGVNS. The CDR3: CASSEFQKGAEQFF. The DNA of the CDR3 is TGTGCCAGCAGTGAATTTCAGAAGGGGGCCGAGCAGTTCTTC.

V and J are TRBV28 and TRBJ1-1; 9 bases are a match to TRBD1. The CDR3 runs 15 residues. J lost 7 bases, V lost 2 bases, and 8 bases had no gene match. Germline-derived CDR1 and CDR2 are MDHEN and SYDVKM. CDR3 loop: CASSLPLQGADEAFF. The CDR3 DNA reads TGTGCCAGCAGTTTACCACTACAGGGGGCGGATGAAGCTTTCTTT.

The chain uses TRBV11-2 and TRBJ2-2, with 8 bases matching TRBD1. With 7 bases clipped from V and 7 bases from J, the junction kept 11 bases outside the gene matches. CDR1 and CDR2 (germline): SGHAT, FQNNGV. The CDR3 has 15 residues. In DNA, the CDR3 is TGTGCCAGCACCTTGCGACAGGGGTCGGGCGGGGAGCTGTTTTTT. It codes for CASTLRQGSGGELFF.

The chain carries TRBV7-9 and TRBJ1-3; 8 bases match TRBD1. This CDR3 contains 14 residues. J was trimmed by 5 bases and V by 5 bases; bases with no gene match: 5. Germline CDR1 is SEHNR and CDR2 is FQNEAQ (reference sequence). CDR3 bases: TGTGCCAGCAGCCAACAGGGGGGGAGAAACACCATATATTTT. It translates to CASSQQGGRNTIYF.

The rearrangement uses TRBV7-2 and TRBJ2-5; no clear D. The length of the CDR3 is 15 residues. Deletions cut 7 bases from V and 5 bases from J, with 20 bases between. Per the germline V gene, CDR1 is SGHTA and CDR2 is FQGNSA. The CDR3 spells CASTEDPRRRETQYF. For the CDR3, the DNA is TGTGCCAGCACCGAAGATCCCCGAAGGCGCGAGACCCAGTACTTC.

The chain couples TRBV27 to TRBJ1-6; a weak D match, TRBD1 (6 bases). This CDR3 region has 15 residues. Germline loops: CDR1 MNHEY, CDR2 SMNVEV (reference sequence). Trimming stripped 2 bases from V and 7 bases from J, with 12 bases between. CDR3 residues: CASSLAGAWNSPLHF. The DNA of the CDR3 is TGTGCCAGCAGTTTAGCAGGGGCCTGGAATTCACCCCTCCACTTT.

The rearrangement links TRBV7-9 to TRBJ2-3; 9 bases fit TRBD1. V shed 6 bases and J 0 bases; nucleotides not matched to a gene: 4. The germline V gene has CDR1 SEHNR and CDR2 FQNEAQ (reference sequence). CDR3 size: 15 residues. The DNA for the CDR3 is TGTGCCAGCAGTGGGACAGGGCACAGCACAGATACGCAGTATTTT. It specifies CASSGTGHSTDTQYF.

DNA of the CDR3: TGCGCCTACGGGTCCTACGAGCAGTACTTC. This translates into CAYGSYEQYF. J is TRBJ2-7 and V is TRBV23-1; D is ambiguous. TRBV23-1 carries the ORF label, with uncertain function. V was shortened by 11 bases and J by 1 base, with 6 bases between the two germline ends. CDR3 size: 10 residues.

Here the CDR3 reads CAVPCFRGRNTIYF. The CDR3 region has the DNA TGCGCCGTACCTTGCTTCCGGGGGCGAAACACCATATATTTT. V is TRBV10-1 and J is TRBJ1-3, with D possibly matching TRBD1 (6 bases). V was trimmed by 11 bases and J by 5 bases, leaving 19 bases between them. Per the germline V gene, CDR1 is WNHNN and CDR2 is SYGVQD (reference sequence). The CDR3 is made up of 14 amino acids.

V gene TRBV6-6 combines with J gene TRBJ2-3; D call uncertain. This CDR3 comprises 14 residues. Trimming left V 6 bases short and J 4 bases short, with 14 bases between. The germline V gene encodes CDR1 MNHNY and CDR2 SVGAGI (reference sequence). The CDR3 reads CASSLRKEADTQYF. CDR3 DNA sequence: TGTGCCAGCAGCCTGCGCAAGGAAGCAGATACGCAGTATTTT.

This rearrangement joins TRBV7-2 to TRBJ2-3; 8 nucleotides line up with TRBD2. The CDR3 runs 14 residues. The V and J ends lost 7 bases and 1 base, in that order; junction bases with no gene match: 4. Germline loops: CDR1 SGHTA, CDR2 FQGNSA. In DNA, the CDR3 is TGTGCCAGCACCCGGGGGGGCGGCACAGATACGCAGTATTTT. Translated: CASTRGGGTDTQYF.

This sequence joins TRBV30 and TRBJ2-7, with D hard to call. The V gene lost 0 bases and the J gene lost 2 bases, with 5 bases spanning the gap. Germline V gene data show CDR1 as GTSNPN and CDR2 as SVGIG (reference sequence). This CDR3 is built from 12 residues. DNA of the CDR3: TGTGCCTGGAGTGTACGGCCCTACGAGCAGTACTTC. This sequence encodes CAWSVRPYEQYF.

This clone was observed a single time. The genes are TRBV7-8 and TRBJ1-3; weak D call: TRBD1 (6 bases). This CDR3 has 15 amino acids. The germline gives CDR1 SGHVS, CDR2 FQNEAQ. Trimming took off 2 bases at V and 2 bases at J, with 10 bases between the two ends. The CDR3 sequence: CASSLNPGAGNTIYF. The DNA of the CDR3 is TGTGCCAGCAGCTTAAATCCAGGGGCTGGAAACACCATATATTTT. Filled out from reference TRBV7-8 and TRBJ1-3, the complete variable domain reads GAGVSQSPRYKVAKRGQDVALRCDPISGHVSLFWYQQALGQGPEFLTYFQNEAQLDKSGLPSDRFFAERPEGSVSTLKIQRTQQEDSAVYLCASSLNPGAGNTIYFGEGSWLTVV.

The chain joins TRBV18 to TRBJ2-3; TRBD1 matches 9 bases. V shed 5 bases, J shed 4 bases, and the junction held 7 bases outside the gene matches. The CDR3 sequence is 15 residues long. Germline CDR1 is KGHSH and CDR2 is LQKENI. In nucleotides, the CDR3 is TGTGCCAGCTCAGTGGACAGGGGTTGGGCAGATACGCAGTATTTT. Translating gives CASSVDRGWADTQYF. Supplemented by reference TRBV18 and TRBJ2-3, the full variable domain reads NAGVMQNPRHLVRRRGQEARLRCSPMKGHSHVYWYRQLPEEGLKFMVYLQKENIIDESGMPKERFSAEFPKEGPSILRIQQVVRGDSAAYFCASSVDRGWADTQYFGPGTRLTVL.

V usage is TRBV19 and J usage is TRBJ1-2; D unresolved. V lost 1 base to trimming and J lost 3 bases, with 15 bases between them. The CDR3 has 16 residues. Germline CDR1 LNHDA, CDR2 SQIVND (reference sequence). Here the CDR3 DNA reads TGTGCCAGTAGTATAGGGGAACTGATCAACTACTATGGCTACACCTTC. Residues: CASSIGELINYYGYTF.

This clone was found once. The chain combines TRBV5-1 with TRBJ1-4; D not certain. CDR1 SGHRS and CDR2 YFSETQ come from the germline V gene. The CDR3 has 14 amino acids. Deletions cut 4 bases from V and 7 bases from J, with 14 bases between. Here the CDR3 DNA reads TGCGCCAGCAGCCCCGAGTGGGGTAGTGAAAAACTGTTTTTT. It specifies CASSPEWGSEKLFF.

This rearrangement joins TRBV5-4 to TRBJ2-7; D is perhaps TRBD1 (5 bases). Deletions cut 0 bases from V and 6 bases from J, with 16 bases between. The CDR3 is made up of 15 amino acids. The germline CDR1 and CDR2 sequences are SGHNT and YYREEE (reference sequence). The CDR3 is CASSLDTQGTGEQYF. The CDR3 DNA sequence: TGTGCCAGCAGCTTGGACACCCAGGGTACCGGCGAGCAGTACTTC. The full variable domain, with the rest looked up from reference TRBV5-4 and TRBJ2-7, is ETGVTQSPTHLIKTRGQQVTLRCSSQSGHNTVSWYQQALGQGPQFIFQYYREEENGRGNFPPRFSGLQFPNYSSELNVNALELDDSALYLCASSLDTQGTGEQYFGPGTRLTVT.

The V call is TRBV5-8, the J call TRBJ2-1, with D possibly matching TRBD2 (6 bases). CDR1 SGHTS and CDR2 YDEGEE come from the germline V gene. Deletions cut 9 bases from V and 7 bases from J, with 32 bases between. This CDR3 comprises 18 residues. CDR3 DNA: TGTGCCACCCGCCCCAATTTAGGGGCCTCCCGTCGGGGGAATGAGCAGTTCTTC. Amino acid sequence: CATRPNLGASRRGNEQFF.

This chain connects TRBV6-2 or TRBV6-3 to TRBJ2-3; D not certain. Germline CDR1 is MNHEY and CDR2 is SVGEGT. This CDR3 comprises 13 residues. With 6 bases removed from V and 2 bases from J, the gap between germline ends came to 9 bases. CDR3 protein: CASSPRLTDTQYF. DNA of the CDR3: TGTGCCAGCAGCCCCCGCCTCACAGATACGCAGTATTTT.